This T cell receptor (beta chain) was found in a study of blood T cell repertoires in COVID-19. About the research overall: Sources were T cells, B-cell-depleted T cells, or PBMCs; the material itself was cDNA or gDNA.

In the original analysis: The assay estimated nucleated cells by amplifying reference gene primers. Clones were read by immunoSEQ multiplex PCR, and TCRdb kept only the in-frame ones, dropping some. The DNA was the basis for D and trimming; V, J and clone size are from that table. Seen here are more than 250,000 clones, 80% to 90% observed once, and the top ten hold under 2.5%. This clone was detected only a few times. Trimming stripped 0 bases from V and 6 bases from J, with 15 bases between. This CDR3 contains 16 residues. Germline CDR1 is LNHNV and CDR2 is YYDKDF (reference sequence). Cohort placement rested on clinical history that participants reported themselves.

The V gene is TRBV15, the J gene TRBJ1-5, with a possible D match to TRBD1 (5 bases). The sequenced sample was PBMCs or T cells enriched from blood (not recorded which). This clonotype originated in a man aged 25-40 years who had recovered from COVID-19. The CDR3 sequence: CATSREGPGFGQPQHF. The CDR3, as DNA: TGTGCCACCAGCAGAGAAGGTCCAGGGTTCGGTCAGCCCCAGCATTTT. The variable domain in full, with the rest retrieved from reference TRBV15 and TRBJ1-5, is DAMVIQNPRYQVTQFGKPVTLSCSQTLNHNVMYWYQQKSSQAPKLLFHYYDKDFNNEADTPDNFQSRRPNTSFCFLDIRSPGLGDTAMYLCATSREGPGFGQPQHFGDGTRLSIL.